This TCR beta chain comes out of a study of T cells in Graves' hyperthyroidism and ophthalmopathy. Study information: Initial diagnosis, before any treatment, was when peripheral blood was collected.

This CDR3 is 13 amino acids long. Germline CDR1 reads SQVTM; CDR2 reads ANQGSEA. With 3 bases removed from V and 1 base from J, the gap between germline ends came to 6 bases. Study conclusions and caveats: Most expanded thyroid clonotypes above 0.001 also appeared in blood.

For this clonotype: Antigen: not known.

It was uncontrolled infection, other autoimmune disease, pregnancy or lactation that excluded patients. Diagnostic assessment was based on clinical symptoms, serum thyroxine and TRAb, thyroid ultrasound and orbital computed tomography. Regions amplified from RNA transcripts were the TCR beta CDR3 regions. Carried out on the TCR CDR3, a first-round RT-PCR used the HTBI primer set. One entry per CDR3 protein results from TCRdb running MiXCR on the multiplex PCR reads. The profile shows a few hundred thousand distinct CDR3 sequences, roughly 15% of them singletons. The clonotype comes from a woman aged 40 to 50 with Graves' ophthalmopathy. The V call is TRBV29-1, the J call TRBJ2-2; no reliable D call. The sample consisted of blood. The CDR3 reads CSVDMLNTGELFF. The CDR3 coding sequence is TGCAGCGTTGATATGCTGAACACCGGGGAGCTGTTTTTT.